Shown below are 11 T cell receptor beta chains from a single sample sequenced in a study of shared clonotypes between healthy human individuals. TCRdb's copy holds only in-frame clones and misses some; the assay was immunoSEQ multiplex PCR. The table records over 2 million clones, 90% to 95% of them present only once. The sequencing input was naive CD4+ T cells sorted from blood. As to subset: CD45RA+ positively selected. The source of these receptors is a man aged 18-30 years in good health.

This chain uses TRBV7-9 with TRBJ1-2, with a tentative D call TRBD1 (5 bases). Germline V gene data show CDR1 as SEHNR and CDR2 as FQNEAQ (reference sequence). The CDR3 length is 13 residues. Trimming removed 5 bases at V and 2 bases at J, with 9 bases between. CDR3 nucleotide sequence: TGTGCCAGCAGCGCCGGGACCAACTATGGCTACACCTTC. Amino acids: CASSAGTNYGYTF.

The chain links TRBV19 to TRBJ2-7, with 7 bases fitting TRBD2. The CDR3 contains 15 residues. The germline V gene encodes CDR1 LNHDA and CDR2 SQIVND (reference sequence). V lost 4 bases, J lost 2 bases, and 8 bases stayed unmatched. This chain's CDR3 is CASSTLAGVAYEQYF. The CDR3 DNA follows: TGTGCCAGTAGTACCTTAGCGGGTGTCGCCTACGAGCAGTACTTC.

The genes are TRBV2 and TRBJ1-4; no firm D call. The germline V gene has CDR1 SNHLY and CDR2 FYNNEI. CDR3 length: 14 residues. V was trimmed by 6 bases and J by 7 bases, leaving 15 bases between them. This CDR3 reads CASRERFLSEKLFF. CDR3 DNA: TGTGCCAGCAGAGAGAGGTTCCTTAGTGAAAAACTGTTTTTT.

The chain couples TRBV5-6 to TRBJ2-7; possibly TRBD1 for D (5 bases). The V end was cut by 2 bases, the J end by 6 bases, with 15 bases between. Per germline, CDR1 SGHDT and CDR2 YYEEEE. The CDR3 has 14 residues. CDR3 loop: CASSFLSQGSEQYF. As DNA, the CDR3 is TGTGCCAGCAGCTTTCTTTCCCAGGGTTCCGAGCAGTACTTC.

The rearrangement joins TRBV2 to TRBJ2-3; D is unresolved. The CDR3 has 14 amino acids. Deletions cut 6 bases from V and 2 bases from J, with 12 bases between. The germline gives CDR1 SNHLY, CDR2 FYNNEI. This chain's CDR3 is CASRVTGFTDTQYF. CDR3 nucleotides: TGTGCCAGCAGAGTGACTGGTTTCACAGATACGCAGTATTTT.

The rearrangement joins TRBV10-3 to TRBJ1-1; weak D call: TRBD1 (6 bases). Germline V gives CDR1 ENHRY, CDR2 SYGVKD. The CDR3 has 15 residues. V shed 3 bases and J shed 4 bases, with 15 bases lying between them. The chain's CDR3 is CAISDPDTGITEAFF. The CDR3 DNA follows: TGTGCCATCAGTGACCCCGACACAGGGATCACTGAAGCTTTCTTT.

For the CDR3, the DNA is TGTGCCAGCAGAAGCCCGGGACAGGTTCATGAAGCTTTCTTT. Residues: CASRSPGQVHEAFF. The chain has TRBV27 and TRBJ1-1; 8 bases are a match to TRBD1. The trim removed 6 bases at V and 7 bases at J, leaving 10 bases unmatched. From germline, CDR1 is MNHEY and CDR2 SMNVEV (reference sequence). This CDR3 region has 14 residues.

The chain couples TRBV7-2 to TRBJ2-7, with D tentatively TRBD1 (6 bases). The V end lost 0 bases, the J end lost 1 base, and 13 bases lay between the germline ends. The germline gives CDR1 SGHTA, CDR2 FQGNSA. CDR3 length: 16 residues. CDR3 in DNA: TGTGCCAGCAGCTTAGCCGGGGACACCCTATCCTACGAGCAGTACTTC. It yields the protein CASSLAGDTLSYEQYF.

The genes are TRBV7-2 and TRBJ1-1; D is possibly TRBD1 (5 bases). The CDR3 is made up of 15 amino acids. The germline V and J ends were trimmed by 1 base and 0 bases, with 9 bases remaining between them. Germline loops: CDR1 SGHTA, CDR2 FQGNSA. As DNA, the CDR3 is TGTGCCAGCAGCTTAGACGGGGCAGTGAACACTGAAGCTTTCTTT. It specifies CASSLDGAVNTEAFF.

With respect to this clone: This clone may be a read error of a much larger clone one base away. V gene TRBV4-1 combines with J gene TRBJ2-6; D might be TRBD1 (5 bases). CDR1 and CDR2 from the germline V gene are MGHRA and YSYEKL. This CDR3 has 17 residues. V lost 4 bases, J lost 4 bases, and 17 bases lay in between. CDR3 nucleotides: TGCGCCAGCAGCCGACCTGGACAAGGGGCCGGGGCCAACGTCCTGACTTTC. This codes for CASSRPGQGAGANVLTF.

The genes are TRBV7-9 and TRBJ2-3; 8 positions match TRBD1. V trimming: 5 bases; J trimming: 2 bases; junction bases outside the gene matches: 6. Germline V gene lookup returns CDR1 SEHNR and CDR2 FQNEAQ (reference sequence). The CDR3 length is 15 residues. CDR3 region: CASSLDRAFTDTQYF. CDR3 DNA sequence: TGTGCCAGCAGCCTGGACAGGGCCTTCACAGATACGCAGTATTTT.